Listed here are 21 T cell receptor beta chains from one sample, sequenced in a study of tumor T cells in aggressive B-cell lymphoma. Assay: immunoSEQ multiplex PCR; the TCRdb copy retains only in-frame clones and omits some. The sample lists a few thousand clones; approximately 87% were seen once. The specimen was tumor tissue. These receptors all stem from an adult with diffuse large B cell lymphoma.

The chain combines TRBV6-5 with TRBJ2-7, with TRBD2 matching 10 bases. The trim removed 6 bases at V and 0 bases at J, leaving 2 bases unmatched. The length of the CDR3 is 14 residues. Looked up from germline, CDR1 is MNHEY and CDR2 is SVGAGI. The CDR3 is CASSRTSGSYEQYF. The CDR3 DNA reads TGTGCCAGCAGCCGGACTAGCGGCTCCTACGAGCAGTACTTC.

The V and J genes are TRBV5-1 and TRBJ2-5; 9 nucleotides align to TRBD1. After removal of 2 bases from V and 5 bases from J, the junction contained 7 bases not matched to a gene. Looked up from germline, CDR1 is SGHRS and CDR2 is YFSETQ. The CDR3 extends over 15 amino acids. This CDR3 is CASSFGQGLFETQYF. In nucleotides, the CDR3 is TGCGCCAGCAGCTTCGGACAGGGGCTTTTTGAGACCCAGTACTTC.

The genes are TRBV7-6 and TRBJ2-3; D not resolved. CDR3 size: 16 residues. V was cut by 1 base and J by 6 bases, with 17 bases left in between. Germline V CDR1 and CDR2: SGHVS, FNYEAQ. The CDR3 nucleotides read TGTGCCAGCAGCTTAGTGGGTAGCACCCGCCCGGATACGCAGTATTTT. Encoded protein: CASSLVGSTRPDTQYF.

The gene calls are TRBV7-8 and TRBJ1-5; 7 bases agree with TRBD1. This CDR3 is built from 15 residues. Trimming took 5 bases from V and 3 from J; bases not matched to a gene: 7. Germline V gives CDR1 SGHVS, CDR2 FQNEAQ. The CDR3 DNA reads TGTGCCAGCAGCCGAGGGACAGTTTACAATCAGCCCCAGCATTTT. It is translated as CASSRGTVYNQPQHF.

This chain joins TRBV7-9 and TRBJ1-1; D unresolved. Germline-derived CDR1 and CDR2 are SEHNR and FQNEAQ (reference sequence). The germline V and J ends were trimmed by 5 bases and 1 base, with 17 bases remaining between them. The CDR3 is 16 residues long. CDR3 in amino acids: CASSEIWAGSNTEAFF. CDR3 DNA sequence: TGTGCCAGCAGCGAAATCTGGGCAGGTTCGAACACTGAAGCTTTCTTT.

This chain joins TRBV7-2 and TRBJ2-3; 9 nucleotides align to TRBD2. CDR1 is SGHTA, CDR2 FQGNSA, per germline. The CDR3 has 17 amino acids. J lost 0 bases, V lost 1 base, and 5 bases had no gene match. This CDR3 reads CASSLGLAGPSTDTQYF. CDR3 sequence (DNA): TGTGCCAGCAGCTTAGGCCTAGCGGGGCCTAGCACAGATACGCAGTATTTT.

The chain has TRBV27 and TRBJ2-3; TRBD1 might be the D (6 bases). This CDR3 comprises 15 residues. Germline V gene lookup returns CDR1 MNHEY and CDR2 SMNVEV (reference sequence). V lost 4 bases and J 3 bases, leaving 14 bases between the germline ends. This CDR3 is CASSSAGVRTDTQYF. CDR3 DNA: TGTGCCAGCAGTTCAGCAGGGGTTAGAACAGATACGCAGTATTTT.

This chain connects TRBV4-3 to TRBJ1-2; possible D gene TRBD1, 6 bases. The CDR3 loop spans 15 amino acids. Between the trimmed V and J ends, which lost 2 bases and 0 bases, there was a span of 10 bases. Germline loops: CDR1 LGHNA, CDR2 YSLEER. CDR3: CASSQSRGSNYGYTF. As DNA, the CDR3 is TGCGCCAGCAGCCAATCCAGGGGCTCTAACTATGGCTACACCTTC.

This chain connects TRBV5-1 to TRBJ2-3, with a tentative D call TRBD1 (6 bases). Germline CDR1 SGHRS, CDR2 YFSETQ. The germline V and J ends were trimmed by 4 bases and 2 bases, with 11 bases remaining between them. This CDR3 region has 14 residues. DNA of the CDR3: TGCGCCAGCAGCCCAGGGGACGTCACAGATACGCAGTATTTT. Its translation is CASSPGDVTDTQYF.

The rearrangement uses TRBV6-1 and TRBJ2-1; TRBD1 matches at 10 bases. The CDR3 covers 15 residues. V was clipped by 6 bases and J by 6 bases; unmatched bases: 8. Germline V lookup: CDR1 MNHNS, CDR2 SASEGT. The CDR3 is CASRSPGTGANEQFF. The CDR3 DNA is TGTGCCAGCAGAAGTCCCGGGACAGGGGCCAATGAGCAGTTCTTC.

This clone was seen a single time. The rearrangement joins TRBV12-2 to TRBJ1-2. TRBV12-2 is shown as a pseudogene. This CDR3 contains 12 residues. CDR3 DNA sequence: TGTGCAAGTCGCTTAGGGGAGGGCGGCTACACCTTC. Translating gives CASRLGEGGYTF.

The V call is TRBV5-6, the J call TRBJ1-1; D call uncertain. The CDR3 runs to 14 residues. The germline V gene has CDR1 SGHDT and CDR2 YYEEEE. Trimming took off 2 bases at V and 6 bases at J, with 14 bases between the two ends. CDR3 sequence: CASSFRGLKSEAFF. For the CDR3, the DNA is TGTGCCAGCAGCTTTAGAGGGCTGAAGTCTGAAGCTTTCTTT.

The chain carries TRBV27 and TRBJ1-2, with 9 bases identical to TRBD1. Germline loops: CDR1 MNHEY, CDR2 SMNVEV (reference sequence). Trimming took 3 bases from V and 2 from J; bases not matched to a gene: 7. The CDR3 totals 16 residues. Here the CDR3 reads CASSFITGTGNYGYTF. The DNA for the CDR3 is TGTGCCAGCAGTTTTATTACCGGGACAGGGAACTATGGCTACACCTTC.

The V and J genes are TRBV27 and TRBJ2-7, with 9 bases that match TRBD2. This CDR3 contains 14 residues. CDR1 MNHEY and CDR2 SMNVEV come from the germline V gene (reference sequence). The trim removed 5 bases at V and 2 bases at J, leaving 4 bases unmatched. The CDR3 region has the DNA TGTGCCAGCAGTCTAGCGGGACGACCCTACGAGCAGTACTTC. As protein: CASSLAGRPYEQYF.

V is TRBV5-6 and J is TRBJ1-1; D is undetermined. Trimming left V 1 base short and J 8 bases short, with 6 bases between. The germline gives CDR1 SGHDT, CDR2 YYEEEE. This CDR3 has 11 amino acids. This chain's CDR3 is CASSLRGEAFF. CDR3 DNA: TGTGCCAGCAGCTTGCGGGGAGAAGCTTTCTTT.

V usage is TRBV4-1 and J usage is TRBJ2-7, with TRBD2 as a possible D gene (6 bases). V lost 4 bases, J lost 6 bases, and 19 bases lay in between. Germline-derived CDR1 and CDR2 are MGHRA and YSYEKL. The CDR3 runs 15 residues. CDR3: CASSPLGGPYGEQYF. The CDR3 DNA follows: TGCGCCAGCAGCCCCTTAGGAGGGCCGTATGGCGAGCAGTACTTC.

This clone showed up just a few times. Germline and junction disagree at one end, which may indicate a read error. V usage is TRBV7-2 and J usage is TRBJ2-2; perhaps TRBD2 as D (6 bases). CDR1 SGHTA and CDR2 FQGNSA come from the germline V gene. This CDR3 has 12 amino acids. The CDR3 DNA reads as TGTGCCAGCAGCTTAGTCGGCGGGGAGCTATTTTTT. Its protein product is CASSLVGGELFF.

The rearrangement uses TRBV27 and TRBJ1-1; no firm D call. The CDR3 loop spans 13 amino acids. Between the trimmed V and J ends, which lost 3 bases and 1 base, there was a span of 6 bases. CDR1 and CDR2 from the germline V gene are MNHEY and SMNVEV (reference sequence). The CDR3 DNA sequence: TGTGCCAGCAGTTTGCGGGGGAACACTGAAGCTTTCTTT. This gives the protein CASSLRGNTEAFF.

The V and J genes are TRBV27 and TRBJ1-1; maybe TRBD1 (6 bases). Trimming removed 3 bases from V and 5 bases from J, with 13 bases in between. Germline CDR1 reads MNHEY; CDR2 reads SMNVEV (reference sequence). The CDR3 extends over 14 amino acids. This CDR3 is CASSFLTGNTEAFF. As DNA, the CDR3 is TGTGCCAGCAGTTTCCTTACAGGGAATACTGAAGCTTTCTTT.

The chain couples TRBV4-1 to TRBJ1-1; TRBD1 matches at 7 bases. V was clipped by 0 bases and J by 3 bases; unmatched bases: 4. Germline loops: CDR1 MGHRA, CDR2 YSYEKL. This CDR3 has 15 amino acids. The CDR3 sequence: CASSQDEGAYTEAFF. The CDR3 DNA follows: TGCGCCAGCAGCCAAGACGAGGGGGCGTACACTGAAGCTTTCTTT.

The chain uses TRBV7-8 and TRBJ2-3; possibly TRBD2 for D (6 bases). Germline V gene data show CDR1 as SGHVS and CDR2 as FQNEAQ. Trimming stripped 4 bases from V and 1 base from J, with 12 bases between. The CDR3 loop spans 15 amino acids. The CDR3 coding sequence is TGTGCCAGCAGCTGGTTGGAGCGGGGCACAGATACGCAGTATTTT. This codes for CASSWLERGTDTQYF.